Below, one T cell receptor (beta chain) is given with its context. Antigen: not known. The CDR3 has 14 residues. The V end lost 0 bases, the J end lost 8 bases, and 9 bases lay between the germline ends. Germline values: CDR1 SGDLS, CDR2 YYNGEE. The assay was run at deep level. Sorted-subset replicate PCRs used around 0.2 ug DNA, approximately 33,000 T cell genomes. Original handling: Sequence data from immunoSEQ were junction-only and lacked quality scores; consequently, filtering differed. TCRdb keeps only in-frame clones here, not all; method: immunoSEQ multiplex PCR. V and J calls and clone size are copied from that table; D and trimming were computed from the DNA. The sample holds 2 million to 2.5 million clones, approximately 95% seen once. The data originate from a study of shared clonotypes between healthy human individuals. Study conclusions and caveats: Large depth notwithstanding, sorted-subset sequencing proved incomplete by rarefaction.

The source of this sequence is a young man in good health. The sample consisted of naive CD4+ T cells sorted from blood. Noted subset: CD45RA+ positively selected. The chain combines TRBV9 with TRBJ1-6; tentative D call: TRBD1 (6 bases). The CDR3 protein is CASSVGDTDSPLHF. For the CDR3, the DNA is TGTGCCAGCAGCGTAGGGGACACAGATTCACCCCTCCACTTT.